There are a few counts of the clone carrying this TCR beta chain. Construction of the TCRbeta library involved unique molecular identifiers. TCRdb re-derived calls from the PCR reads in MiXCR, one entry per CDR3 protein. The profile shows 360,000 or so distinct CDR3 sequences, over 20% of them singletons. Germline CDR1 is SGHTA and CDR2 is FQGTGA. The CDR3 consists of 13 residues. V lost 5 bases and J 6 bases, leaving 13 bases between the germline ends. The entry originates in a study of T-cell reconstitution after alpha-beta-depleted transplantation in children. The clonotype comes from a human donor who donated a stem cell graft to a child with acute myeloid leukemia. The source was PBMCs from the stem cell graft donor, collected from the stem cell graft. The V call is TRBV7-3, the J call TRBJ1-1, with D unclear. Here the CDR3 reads CASSTVLGSEAFF. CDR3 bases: TGTGCCAGCAGCACCGTTCTAGGTTCTGAAGCTTTCTTT.